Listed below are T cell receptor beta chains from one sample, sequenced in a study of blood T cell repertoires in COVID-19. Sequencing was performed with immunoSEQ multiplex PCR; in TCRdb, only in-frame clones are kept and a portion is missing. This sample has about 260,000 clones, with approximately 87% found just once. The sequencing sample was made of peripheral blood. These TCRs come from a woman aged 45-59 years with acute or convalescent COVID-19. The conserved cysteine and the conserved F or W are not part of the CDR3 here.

ASSVAGGETQY,TRBV9,TRBJ2-5
ASSLRQGNTEAF,TRBV9,TRBJ1-1
ATSDPGQRRAF,TRBV24-1,TRBJ1-1
ASREGLRELF,TRBV19,TRBJ2-2
ASSLGSGRVTDTQY,TRBV7-6,TRBJ2-3
ATSDNTLRGVLNEQF,TRBV24-1,TRBJ2-1
ASSPVDSGWQGYT,TRBV5-5,TRBJ1-2
ASSYSPGQGRGYT,TRBV6-6,TRBJ1-2
ASSLGSSGNTIY,TRBV28,TRBJ1-3
ASSLRAGQSSYEQY,TRBV5-1,TRBJ2-7
ASSLGGQGYEQY,TRBV11-2,TRBJ2-7
ASSFRDRVSYEQY,TRBV6-5,TRBJ2-7
ASSLEARGNEQF,TRBV7-2,TRBJ2-1
ASSFDRSYNEQF,TRBV27,TRBJ2-1
ASNLAGGVDIQY,TRBV2,TRBJ2-4
AWGGDRVPYEQY,TRBV30,TRBJ2-7
ASSPSGQGAVQPQH,TRBV7-8,TRBJ1-5
ASSHLAGDRTGELF,TRBV11-2,TRBJ2-2
ASSQLTSGEKETQY,TRBV4-3,TRBJ2-5
ATAGSREATDTQY,TRBV19,TRBJ2-3
SVETSGRGEQF,TRBV29-1,TRBJ2-1
ASSPPTSTDTQY,TRBV5-1,TRBJ2-3
ASERLNTEAF,TRBV9,TRBJ1-1
ASSEPANYGYT,TRBV6-1,TRBJ1-2
ASLAGRSYGYT,TRBV6-5,TRBJ1-2
ASSFATAGPEAF,TRBV11-1,TRBJ1-1
ASSPRTSGVINEQF,TRBV7-3,TRBJ2-1
ASSERERSPLH,TRBV6-1,TRBJ1-6
ASSPGGAGGNSPLH,TRBV19,TRBJ1-6
ASSPRGGTDTQY,TRBV28,TRBJ2-3
ASSIVGYNEQF,TRBV19,TRBJ2-1
ASSDQGLWAYEQY,TRBV6-1,TRBJ2-7
ASKLARSNNQPQH,TRBV27,TRBJ1-5
ASSLQIRDSSSYEQY,TRBV27,TRBJ2-7
ASSLTGPRARRLF,TRBV28,TRBJ1-4
ASGRQSRADEAF,TRBV12-5,TRBJ1-1
ASSVSGRSSYEQY,TRBV18,TRBJ2-7
ASTSTATNEKLF,TRBV9,TRBJ1-4
ASARDDNSPLH,TRBV6-6,TRBJ1-6
ASSKKGRLADTYEQY,TRBV21-1,TRBJ2-7
ASSQDSSGNPTDTQY,TRBV4-2,TRBJ2-3
ASSEIWGHSGNTIY,TRBV6-1,TRBJ1-3
ASSHRTDLAKNIQY,TRBV4-3,TRBJ2-4
ASSPGQANTEAF,TRBV18,TRBJ1-1
ASSLLGQGSTEAF,TRBV27,TRBJ1-1
ASSLSPQRGSTDTQY,TRBV28,TRBJ2-3
ASSSTGEMNTEAF,TRBV5-6,TRBJ1-1
ASSVYQETQY,TRBV7-2,TRBJ2-5
ASSRTTANTGELF,TRBV7-2,TRBJ2-2
ASSLDREYTEAF,TRBV27,TRBJ1-1
ASSQSLAQYEQY,TRBV7-2,TRBJ2-7
ASSPGTGGNEQF,TRBV18,TRBJ2-1
ASRRTSEDTQY,TRBV12-3/TRBV12-4,TRBJ2-3
ASSLGRQGKKDTQY,TRBV5-1,TRBJ2-3
ASSFWTANSPLH,TRBV27,TRBJ1-6
ASSIVRQGSGAF,TRBV19,TRBJ1-1
AGSSSNGELF,TRBV28,TRBJ2-2
ASSYPGQGDGYT,TRBV6-5,TRBJ1-2